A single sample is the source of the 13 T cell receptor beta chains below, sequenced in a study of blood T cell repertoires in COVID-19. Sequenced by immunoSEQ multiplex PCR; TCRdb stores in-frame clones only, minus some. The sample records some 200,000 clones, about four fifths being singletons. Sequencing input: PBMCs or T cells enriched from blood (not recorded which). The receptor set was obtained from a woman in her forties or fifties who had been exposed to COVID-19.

The CDR3 DNA follows: TGTGCCAGCAGTTTAGGGCCGACAGGGACGGTCAACACTGAAGCTTTCTTT. Translated, it gives CASSLGPTGTVNTEAFF. The V and J genes are TRBV27 and TRBJ1-1; 7 bases agree with TRBD1. This CDR3 region has 17 residues. Trimming removed 2 bases from V and 2 bases from J; junction bases left unmatched: 11. The germline gives CDR1 MNHEY, CDR2 SMNVEV (reference sequence).

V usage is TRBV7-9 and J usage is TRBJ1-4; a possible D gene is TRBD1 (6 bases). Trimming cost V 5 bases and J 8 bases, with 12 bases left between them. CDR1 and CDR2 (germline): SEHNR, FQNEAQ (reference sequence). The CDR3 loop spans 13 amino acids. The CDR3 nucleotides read TGTGCCAGCAGCCGGGACACACAGGAAAAACTGTTTTTT. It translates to CASSRDTQEKLFF.

CDR3 protein: CASSLGGLAGYEQYF. The CDR3 nucleotides are TGTGCCAGCAGCTTAGGGGGGCTAGCGGGCTACGAGCAGTACTTC. V gene TRBV13 combines with J gene TRBJ2-7, with TRBD2 identical over 8 bases. With V trimmed by 0 bases and J by 3 bases, 4 bases remained unmatched. The CDR3 has 15 amino acids. Germline CDR1 PRHDT, CDR2 FYEKMQ (reference sequence).

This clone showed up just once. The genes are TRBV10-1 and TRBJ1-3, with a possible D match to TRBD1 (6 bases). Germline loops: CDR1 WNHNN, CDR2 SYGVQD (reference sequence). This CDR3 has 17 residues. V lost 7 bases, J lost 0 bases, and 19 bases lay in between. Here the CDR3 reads CASTEVNRASSGNTIYF. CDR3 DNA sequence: TGCGCCAGCACCGAGGTCAACAGGGCCAGCTCTGGAAACACCATATATTTT.

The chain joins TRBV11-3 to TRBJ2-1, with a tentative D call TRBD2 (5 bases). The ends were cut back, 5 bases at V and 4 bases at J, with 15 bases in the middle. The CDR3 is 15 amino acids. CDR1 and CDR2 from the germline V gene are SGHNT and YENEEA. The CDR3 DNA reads TGTGCCAGCAGCCCGAGGGAAGTAGGGTACAATGAGCAGTTCTTC. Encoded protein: CASSPREVGYNEQFF.

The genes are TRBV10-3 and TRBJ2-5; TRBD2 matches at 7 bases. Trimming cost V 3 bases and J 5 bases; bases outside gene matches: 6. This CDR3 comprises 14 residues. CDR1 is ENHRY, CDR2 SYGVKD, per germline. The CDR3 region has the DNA TGTGCCATCAGTGAAGGGCTCGGGGGGGAGACCCAGTACTTC. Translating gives CAISEGLGGETQYF.

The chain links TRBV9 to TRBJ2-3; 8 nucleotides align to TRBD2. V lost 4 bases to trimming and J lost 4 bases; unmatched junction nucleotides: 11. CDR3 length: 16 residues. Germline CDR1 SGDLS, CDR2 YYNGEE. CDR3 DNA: TGTGCCAGCAGCTATACTAGCGGCCGTAACCCAGATACGCAGTATTTT. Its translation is CASSYTSGRNPDTQYF.

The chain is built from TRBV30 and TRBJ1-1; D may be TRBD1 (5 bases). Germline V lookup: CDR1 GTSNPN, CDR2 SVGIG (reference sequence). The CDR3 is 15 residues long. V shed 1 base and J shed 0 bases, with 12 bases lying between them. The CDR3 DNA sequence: TGTGCCTGGAGTGATAGGGGCCGATTGAACACTGAAGCTTTCTTT. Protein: CAWSDRGRLNTEAFF.

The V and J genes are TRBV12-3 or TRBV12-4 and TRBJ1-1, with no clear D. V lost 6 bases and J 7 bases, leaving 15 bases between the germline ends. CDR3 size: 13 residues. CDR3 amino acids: CASSKSNAVEAFF. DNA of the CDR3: TGTGCCAGCAGCAAGAGCAACGCGGTTGAAGCTTTCTTT.

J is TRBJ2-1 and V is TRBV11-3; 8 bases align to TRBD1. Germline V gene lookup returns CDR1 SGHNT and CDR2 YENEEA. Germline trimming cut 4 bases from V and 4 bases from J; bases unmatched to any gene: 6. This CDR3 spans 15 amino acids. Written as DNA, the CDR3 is TGTGCCAGCAGCTCCGGGACAGGCGGTTACAATGAGCAGTTCTTC. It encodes CASSSGTGGYNEQFF.

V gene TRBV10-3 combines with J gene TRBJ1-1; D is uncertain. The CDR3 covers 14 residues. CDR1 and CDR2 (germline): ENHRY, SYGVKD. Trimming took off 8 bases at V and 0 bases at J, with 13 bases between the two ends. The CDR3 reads CAIAMSAMNTEAFF. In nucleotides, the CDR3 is TGTGCCATCGCCATGTCCGCGATGAACACTGAAGCTTTCTTT.

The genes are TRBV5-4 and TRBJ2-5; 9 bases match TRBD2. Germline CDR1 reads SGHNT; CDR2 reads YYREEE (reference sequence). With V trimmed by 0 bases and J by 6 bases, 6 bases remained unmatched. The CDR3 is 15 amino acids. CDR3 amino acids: CASSLDGGGAQTQYF. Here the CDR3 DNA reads TGTGCCAGCAGCTTGGATGGCGGGGGGGCACAGACCCAGTACTTC.

CDR3 amino acids: CASSEPDRYTEAFF. The DNA for the CDR3 is TGTGCCAGTAGTGAGCCAGACAGATACACTGAAGCTTTCTTT. This chain joins TRBV19 and TRBJ1-1; maybe TRBD1 (5 bases). There are 14 residues in the CDR3. Germline V gene lookup returns CDR1 LNHDA and CDR2 SQIVND (reference sequence). V lost 5 bases to trimming and J lost 3 bases, with 13 bases between them.